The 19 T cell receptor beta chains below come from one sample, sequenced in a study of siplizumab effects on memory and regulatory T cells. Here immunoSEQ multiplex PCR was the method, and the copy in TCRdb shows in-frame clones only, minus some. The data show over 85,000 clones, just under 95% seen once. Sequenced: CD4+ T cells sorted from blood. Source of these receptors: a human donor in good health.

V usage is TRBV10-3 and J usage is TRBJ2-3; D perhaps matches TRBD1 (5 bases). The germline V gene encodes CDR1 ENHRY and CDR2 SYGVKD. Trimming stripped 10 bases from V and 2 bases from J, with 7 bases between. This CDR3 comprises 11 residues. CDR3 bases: TGTGCCAGCAGGGACACAGATACGCAGTATTTT. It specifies CASRDTDTQYF.

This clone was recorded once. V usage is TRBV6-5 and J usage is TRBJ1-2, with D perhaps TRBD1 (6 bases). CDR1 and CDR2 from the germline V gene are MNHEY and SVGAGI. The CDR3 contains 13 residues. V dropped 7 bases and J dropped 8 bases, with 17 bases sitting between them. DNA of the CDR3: TGTGCCAGCACCCACGGAGGGGGTGGGGGCTACACCTTC. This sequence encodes CASTHGGGGGYTF.

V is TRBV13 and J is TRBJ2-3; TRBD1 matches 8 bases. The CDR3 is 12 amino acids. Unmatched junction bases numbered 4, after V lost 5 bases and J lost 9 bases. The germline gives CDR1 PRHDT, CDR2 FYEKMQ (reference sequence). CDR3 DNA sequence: TGTGCCAGCAGCCCGCGACAGGGGACGCAGTATTTT. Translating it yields CASSPRQGTQYF.

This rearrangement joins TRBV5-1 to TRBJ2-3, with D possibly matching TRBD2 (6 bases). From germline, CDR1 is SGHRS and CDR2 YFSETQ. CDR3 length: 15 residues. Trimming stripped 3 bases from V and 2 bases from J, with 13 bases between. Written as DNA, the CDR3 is TGCGCCAGCAGCTCTTCGGGACTTTACACAGATACGCAGTATTTT. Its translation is CASSSSGLYTDTQYF.

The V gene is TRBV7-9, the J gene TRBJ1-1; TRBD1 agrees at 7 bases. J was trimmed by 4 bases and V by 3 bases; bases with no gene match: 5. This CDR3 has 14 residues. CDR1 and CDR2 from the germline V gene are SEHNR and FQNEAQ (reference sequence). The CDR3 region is CASSFETGVTEAFF. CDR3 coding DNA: TGTGCCAGCAGCTTTGAAACAGGGGTCACTGAAGCTTTCTTT.

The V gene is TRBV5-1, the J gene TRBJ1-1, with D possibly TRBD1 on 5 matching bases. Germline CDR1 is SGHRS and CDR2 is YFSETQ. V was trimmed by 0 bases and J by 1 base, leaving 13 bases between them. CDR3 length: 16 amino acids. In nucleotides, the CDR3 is TGCGCCAGCAGCTTGGCCAGGGATGTGCCGAACACTGAAGCTTTCTTT. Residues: CASSLARDVPNTEAFF.

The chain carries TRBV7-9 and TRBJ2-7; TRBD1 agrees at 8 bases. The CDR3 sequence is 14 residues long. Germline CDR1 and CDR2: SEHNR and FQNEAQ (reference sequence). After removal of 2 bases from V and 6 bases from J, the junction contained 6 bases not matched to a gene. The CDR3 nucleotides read TGTGCCAGCAGCTTATGGACAGGGTTGAGCGAGCAGTACTTC. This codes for CASSLWTGLSEQYF.

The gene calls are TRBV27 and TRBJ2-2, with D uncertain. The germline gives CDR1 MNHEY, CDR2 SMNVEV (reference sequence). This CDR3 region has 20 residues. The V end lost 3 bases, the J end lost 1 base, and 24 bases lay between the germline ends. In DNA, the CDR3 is TGTGCCAGCAGTTTTAGGTATAGTGTTGGAAGGACCCAGAACACCGGGGAGCTGTTTTTT. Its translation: CASSFRYSVGRTQNTGELFF.

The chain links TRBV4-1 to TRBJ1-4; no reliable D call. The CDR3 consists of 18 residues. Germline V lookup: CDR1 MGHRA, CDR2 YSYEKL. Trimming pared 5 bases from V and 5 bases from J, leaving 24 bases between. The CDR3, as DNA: TGCGCCAGCAGCATTTACATGGTTGGGGTGCAGAACAATGAAAAACTGTTTTTT. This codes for CASSIYMVGVQNNEKLFF.

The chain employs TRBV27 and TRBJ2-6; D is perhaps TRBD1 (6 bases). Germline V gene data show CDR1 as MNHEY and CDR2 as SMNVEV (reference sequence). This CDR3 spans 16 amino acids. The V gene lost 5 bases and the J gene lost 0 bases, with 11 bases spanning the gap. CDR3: CASSVQGSSGANVLTF. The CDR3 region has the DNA TGTGCCAGCAGTGTACAGGGAAGCTCTGGGGCCAACGTCCTGACTTTC.

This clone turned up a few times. CDR3 sequence reads: CASSPADVAYEQYF. The DNA for the CDR3 is TGTGCCAGTTCCCCGGCAGATGTCGCCTACGAGCAGTACTTC. The chain links TRBV6-5 to TRBJ2-7, with no clear D. The CDR3 has 14 amino acids. Germline CDR1 and CDR2: MNHEY and SVGAGI. The V end was cut by 9 bases, the J end by 2 bases, with 17 bases between.

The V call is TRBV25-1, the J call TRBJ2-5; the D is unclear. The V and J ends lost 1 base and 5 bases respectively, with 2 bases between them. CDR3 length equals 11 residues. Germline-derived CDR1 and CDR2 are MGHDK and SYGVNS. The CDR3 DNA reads TGTGCCAGCAGTGAATCTGAGACCCAGTACTTC. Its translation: CASSESETQYF.

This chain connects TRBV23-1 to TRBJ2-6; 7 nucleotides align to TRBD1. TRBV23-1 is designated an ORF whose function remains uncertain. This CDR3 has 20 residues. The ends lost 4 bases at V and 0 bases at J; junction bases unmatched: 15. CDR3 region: CASSPPLPGQLISGANVLTF. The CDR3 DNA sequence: TGCGCCAGCAGTCCCCCGTTACCGGGACAGCTTATCTCTGGGGCCAACGTCCTGACTTTC.

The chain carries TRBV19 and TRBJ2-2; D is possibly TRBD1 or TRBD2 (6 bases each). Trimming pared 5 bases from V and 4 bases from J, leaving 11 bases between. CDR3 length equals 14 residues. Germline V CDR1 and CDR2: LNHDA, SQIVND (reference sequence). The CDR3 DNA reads TGTGCCAGTAGTGTACAGGGAGGCACCGGGGAGCTGTTTTTT. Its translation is CASSVQGGTGELFF.

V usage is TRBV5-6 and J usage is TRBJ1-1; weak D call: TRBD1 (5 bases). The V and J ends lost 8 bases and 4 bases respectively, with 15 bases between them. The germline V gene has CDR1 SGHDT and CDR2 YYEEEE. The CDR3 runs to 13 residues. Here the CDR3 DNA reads TGTGCCAGTACGGGACTTGGGGGCACTGAAGCTTTCTTT. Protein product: CASTGLGGTEAFF.

The CDR3 sequence is CASSLGTGAGGNTGELFF. Written as DNA, the CDR3 is TGTGCTAGTTCCTTAGGGACAGGGGCCGGAGGGAACACCGGGGAGCTGTTTTTT. The V and J genes are TRBV12-5 and TRBJ2-2, with 10 bases fitting TRBD1. Germline V gives CDR1 LGHNT, CDR2 FRNRAP. Trimming cost V 8 bases and J 1 base; bases outside gene matches: 13. The CDR3 totals 18 residues.

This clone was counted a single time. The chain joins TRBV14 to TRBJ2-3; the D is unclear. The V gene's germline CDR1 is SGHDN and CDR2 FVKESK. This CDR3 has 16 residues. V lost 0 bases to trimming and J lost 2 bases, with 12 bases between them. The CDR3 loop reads CASSQDRQLFTDTQYF. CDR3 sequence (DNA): TGTGCCAGCAGCCAAGACAGGCAACTGTTCACAGATACGCAGTATTTT.

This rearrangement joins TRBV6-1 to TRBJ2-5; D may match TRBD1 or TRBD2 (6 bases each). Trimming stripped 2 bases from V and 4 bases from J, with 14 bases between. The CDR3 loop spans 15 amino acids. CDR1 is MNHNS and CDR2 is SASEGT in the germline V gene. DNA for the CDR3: TGTGCCAGCAGTGAATCTGGGGGGCCAGTAGAGACCCAGTACTTC. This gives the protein CASSESGGPVETQYF.

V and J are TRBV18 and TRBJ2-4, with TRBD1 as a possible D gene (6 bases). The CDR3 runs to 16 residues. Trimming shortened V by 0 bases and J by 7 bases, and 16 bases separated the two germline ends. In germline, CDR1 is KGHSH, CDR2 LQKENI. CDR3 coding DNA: TGTGCCAGCTCACCACCTAGTTCCCATACAGGGAACATTCAGTACTTC. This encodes CASSPPSSHTGNIQYF.